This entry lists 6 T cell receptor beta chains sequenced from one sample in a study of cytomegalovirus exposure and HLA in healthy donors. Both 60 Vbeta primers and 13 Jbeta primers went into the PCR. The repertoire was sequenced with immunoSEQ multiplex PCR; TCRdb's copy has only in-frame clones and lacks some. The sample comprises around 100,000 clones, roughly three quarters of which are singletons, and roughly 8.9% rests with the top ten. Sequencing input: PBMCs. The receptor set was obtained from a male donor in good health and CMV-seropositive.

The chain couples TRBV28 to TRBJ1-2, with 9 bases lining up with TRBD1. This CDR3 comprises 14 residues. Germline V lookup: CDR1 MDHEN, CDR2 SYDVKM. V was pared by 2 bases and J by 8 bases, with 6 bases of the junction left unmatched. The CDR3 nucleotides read TGTGCCAGCAGTTTAATGCGGGACAGGGAAGGCTACACCTTC. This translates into CASSLMRDREGYTF.

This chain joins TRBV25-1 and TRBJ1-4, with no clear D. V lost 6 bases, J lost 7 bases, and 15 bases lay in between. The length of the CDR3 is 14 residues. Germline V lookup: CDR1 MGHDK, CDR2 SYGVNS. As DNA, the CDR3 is TGTGCCAGCAGCCAAGCTCGGAGAGGTGAAAAACTGTTTTTT. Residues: CASSQARRGEKLFF.

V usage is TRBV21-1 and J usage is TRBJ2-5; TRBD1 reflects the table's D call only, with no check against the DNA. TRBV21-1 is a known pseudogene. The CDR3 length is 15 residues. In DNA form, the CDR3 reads TGTGCCAGCAGCAAAGAAAGTGGTCAGGAAGAGACCCAGTACTTC. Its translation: CASSKESGQEETQYF.

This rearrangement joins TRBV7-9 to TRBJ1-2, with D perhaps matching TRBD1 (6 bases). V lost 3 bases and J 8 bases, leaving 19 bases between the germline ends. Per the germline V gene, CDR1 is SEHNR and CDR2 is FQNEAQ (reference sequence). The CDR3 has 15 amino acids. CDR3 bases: TGTGCCAGCAGCTTCCCGCACGGGACATTAGAAGGCTACACCTTC. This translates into CASSFPHGTLEGYTF.

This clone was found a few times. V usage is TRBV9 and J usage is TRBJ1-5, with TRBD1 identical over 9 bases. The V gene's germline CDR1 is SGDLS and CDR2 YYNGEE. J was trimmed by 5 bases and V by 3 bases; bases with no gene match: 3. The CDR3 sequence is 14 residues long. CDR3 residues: CASSAGTGHQPQHF. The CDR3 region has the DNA TGTGCCAGCAGCGCCGGGACAGGGCATCAGCCCCAGCATTTT.

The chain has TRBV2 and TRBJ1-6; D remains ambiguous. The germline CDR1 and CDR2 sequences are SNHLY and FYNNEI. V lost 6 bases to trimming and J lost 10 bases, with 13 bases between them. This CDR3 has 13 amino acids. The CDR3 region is CASRFGEQSPLHF. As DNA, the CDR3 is TGTGCCAGCAGGTTTGGTGAACAATCACCCCTCCACTTT.